Listed here are 8 T cell receptor beta chains from one sample, sequenced in a study of patients and donors after allogeneic stem cell transplantation. TCRdb passed the RT-PCR reads through MiXCR, listing each CDR3 protein once. Here the sample spans about 960,000 distinct CDR3 sequences, 15% to 20% being singletons. Sample: blood, either unsorted or a sorted T cell fraction (not recorded which). The receptors here all came from a human donor who was either an allogeneic HSCT recipient or a stem cell or donor lymphocyte infusion donor (not recorded which). It is not recorded whose cells these are; they may come from a transplant donor.

CDR3 sequence reads: CSVRTSGNVGELFF. CDR3 in DNA: TGCAGCGTTAGGACTAGCGGGAATGTGGGGGAGCTGTTTTTT. J is TRBJ2-2 and V is TRBV29-1, with 12 nucleotides matching TRBD2. The J segment lost 8 bases and the V segment lost 5 bases, leaving 6 bases of the junction unmatched. Germline lookup yields CDR1 SQVTM and CDR2 ANQGSEA. This CDR3 is 14 amino acids long.

This clonotype has only a few counts. The rearrangement joins TRBV12-3 or TRBV12-4 to TRBJ1-1, with 11 bases that match TRBD1. The J segment lost 3 bases and the V segment lost 4 bases, leaving 10 bases of the junction unmatched. This CDR3 has 17 amino acids. The DNA for the CDR3 is TGTGCCAGCAGTTCCCGACCGGGACAGGGGGTTCACACTGAAGCTTTCTTT. Residues: CASSSRPGQGVHTEAFF.

The J gene is TRBJ2-7, the V gene TRBV12-3 or TRBV12-4; either TRBD1 or TRBD2 may fit D (5 bases each). V lost 4 bases, J lost 6 bases, and 16 bases lay in between. The CDR3 covers 14 residues. The CDR3 bases are TGTGCCAGCAGTTCTCTCACGGGGCCGGGCGAGCAGTACTTC. This codes for CASSSLTGPGEQYF.

This clonotype occurred a few times. This rearrangement joins TRBV4-1 to TRBJ2-7; 8 bases agree with TRBD1. In germline, CDR1 is MGHRA, CDR2 YSYEKL. With 1 base clipped from V and 2 bases from J, the junction kept 4 bases outside the gene matches. CDR3 length: 15 residues. The CDR3 nucleotides are TGCGCCAGCAGCCAAGGCCTGGACAGGGCCTACGAGCAGTACTTC. It codes for CASSQGLDRAYEQYF.

This clonotype was detected a few times. The chain combines TRBV9 with TRBJ2-5; 14 bases are a match to TRBD2. V lost 5 bases and J lost 1; bases outside the gene matches: 10. CDR3 length: 18 residues. Germline V CDR1 and CDR2: SGDLS, YYNGEE. The CDR3 sequence: CASSRATSGGGFQETQYF. The CDR3 coding sequence is TGTGCCAGCAGTCGGGCGACTAGCGGGGGGGGGTTCCAAGAGACCCAGTACTTC.

This clonotype was observed a handful of times. This chain links TRBV29-1 with TRBJ2-3; D is undetermined. Per the germline V gene, CDR1 is SQVTM and CDR2 is ANQGSEA. There are 12 residues in the CDR3. The germline V and J ends were trimmed by 7 bases and 2 bases, with 10 bases remaining between them. CDR3 in DNA: TGCAGCGCCCTGGGGTCCACAGATACGCAGTATTTT. Translated, it gives CSALGSTDTQYF.

This rearrangement joins TRBV15 to TRBJ2-7; 10 bases fit TRBD1. The V and J ends lost 9 bases and 1 base, in that order; junction bases with no gene match: 6. Germline lookup yields CDR1 LNHNV and CDR2 YYDKDF (reference sequence). CDR3 length equals 14 residues. CDR3 coding DNA: TGTGCCACACAGGACAGGGGGGCTTCCTACGAGCAGTACTTC. Translation: CATQDRGASYEQYF. Together with reference TRBV15 and TRBJ2-7, the CDR3 gives the full variable domain: DAMVIQNPRYQVTQFGKPVTLSCSQTLNHNVMYWYQQKSSQAPKLLFHYYDKDFNNEADTPDNFQSRRPNTSFCFLDIRSPGLGDTAMYLCATQDRGASYEQYFGPGTRLTVT.

This clonotype showed up just a few times. This chain links TRBV12-3 or TRBV12-4 with TRBJ2-7, with D possibly matching TRBD1 (6 bases). V dropped 3 bases and J dropped 2 bases, with 11 bases sitting between them. This CDR3 is 14 amino acids long. The CDR3, as DNA: TGTGCCAGCAGTTTCAGGGGATGGCCCTACGAGCAGTACTTC. It specifies CASSFRGWPYEQYF.